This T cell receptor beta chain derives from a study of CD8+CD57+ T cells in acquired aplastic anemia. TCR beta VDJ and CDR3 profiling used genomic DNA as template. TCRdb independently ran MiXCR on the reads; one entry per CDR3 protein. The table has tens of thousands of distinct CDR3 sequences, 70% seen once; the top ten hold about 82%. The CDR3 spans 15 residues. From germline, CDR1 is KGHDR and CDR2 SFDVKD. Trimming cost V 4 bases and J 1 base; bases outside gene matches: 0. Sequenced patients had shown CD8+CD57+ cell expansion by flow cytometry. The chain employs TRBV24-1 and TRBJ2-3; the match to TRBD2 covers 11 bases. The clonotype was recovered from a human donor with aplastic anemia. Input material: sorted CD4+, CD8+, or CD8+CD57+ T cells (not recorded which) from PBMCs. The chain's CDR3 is CATSETSGGTDTQYF. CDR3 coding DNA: TGTGCCACCAGTGAGACTAGCGGGGGCACAGATACGCAGTATTTT.